The 32 T cell receptor beta chains listed next were all sequenced from one sample in a study of T cells in Graves' hyperthyroidism and ophthalmopathy. It was RNA transcripts that yielded the amplified TCR beta CDR3 regions. HTBI primers drove first-round RT-PCR of the TCR CDR3. TCRdb re-derived calls from the multiplex PCR reads in MiXCR, one entry per CDR3 protein. This sample has around 350,000 distinct CDR3 sequences, with 15% to 19% found just once. The sample comprised blood. Every receptor here comes from a woman between 18 and 30 years old with Graves' hyperthyroidism that later progressed to Graves' ophthalmopathy.

A few counts support this clonotype. The chain links TRBV15 to TRBJ1-1; no clear D gene. CDR3 size: 13 residues. Trimming removed 0 bases at V and 1 base at J, with 3 bases between. In germline, CDR1 is LNHNV, CDR2 YYDKDF (reference sequence). CDR3 DNA: TGTGCCACCAGCAGAGAAGCGAACACTGAAGCTTTCTTT. Its translation: CATSREANTEAFF.

Only a few counts were recorded for this clonotype. A much larger clonotype is one base distant, so this may be a read error. This chain links TRBV28 with TRBJ2-5; the match to TRBD1 covers 7 bases. Per germline, CDR1 MDHEN and CDR2 SYDVKM. The CDR3 has 15 residues. After removal of 3 bases from V and 0 bases from J, the junction contained 4 bases not matched to a gene. CDR3 loop: CASSFPDRYQETQYF. CDR3 bases: TGTGCCAGCAGTTTCCCGGACAGGTACCAAGAGACCCAGTACTTC.

Concerning this clonotype: This may come from a read error, since a much larger clone is one base off. The chain is built from TRBV4-2 and TRBJ1-1; D unclear. The CDR3 covers 13 residues. Germline assignment: CDR1 LGHNA and CDR2 YNFKEQ. The V end was cut by 0 bases, the J end by 5 bases, with 7 bases between. The CDR3 DNA is TGTGCCAGCAGCCAAGAGGTCGGGACTGAAGCTTTCTTT. Its protein product is CASSQEVGTEAFF.

Many counts were recorded for this clonotype. J is TRBJ2-3 and V is TRBV29-1, with D perhaps matching TRBD2 (5 bases). Germline V gives CDR1 SQVTM, CDR2 ANQGSEA. The CDR3 totals 13 residues. The V end was cut by 5 bases, the J end by 3 bases, with 12 bases between. The DNA of the CDR3 is TGCAGCGTTCGCGGGCGAACGACAGATACGCAGTATTTT. Translated, it gives CSVRGRTTDTQYF.

The chain has TRBV27 and TRBJ2-1; D unclear. CDR3 size: 13 residues. V lost 6 bases and J lost 9, with 15 bases in between. Per the germline V gene, CDR1 is MNHEY and CDR2 is SMNVEV (reference sequence). This CDR3 is CASRAKGKGEQFF. CDR3 coding DNA: TGTGCCAGCAGAGCGAAGGGAAAGGGTGAGCAGTTCTTC.

The rearrangement links TRBV28 to TRBJ2-7; D uncertain. Trimming removed 1 base at V and 4 bases at J, with 20 bases between. The germline V gene has CDR1 MDHEN and CDR2 SYDVKM. The CDR3 sequence is 17 residues long. The CDR3 sequence: CASSLSPTEPQLYEQYF. The CDR3 nucleotides are TGTGCCAGCAGTTTATCACCGACCGAACCCCAATTATACGAGCAGTACTTC.

This clonotype came up many times. V and J are TRBV29-1 and TRBJ1-5; no firm D call. Germline assignment: CDR1 SQVTM and CDR2 ANQGSEA. Trimming left V 5 bases short and J 3 bases short, with 14 bases between. The CDR3 consists of 14 residues. The CDR3, as DNA: TGCAGCGTTAAGACCGATGGGGTCAATCAGCCCCAGCATTTT. It encodes CSVKTDGVNQPQHF. The full variable domain, with the rest looked up from reference TRBV29-1 and TRBJ1-5, is SAVISQKPSRDICQRGTSLTIQCQVDSQVTMMFWYRQQPGQSLTLIATANQGSEATYESGFVIDKFPISRPNLTFSTLTVSNMSPEDSSIYLCSVKTDGVNQPQHFGDGTRLSIL.

In this sample, this clonotype turned up many times. This sequence joins TRBV14 and TRBJ2-5; a possible D gene is TRBD1 (6 bases). This CDR3 has 16 residues. The germline V gene has CDR1 SGHDN and CDR2 FVKESK. The V gene lost 1 base and the J gene lost 1 base, with 13 bases spanning the gap. CDR3 coding DNA: TGTGCCAGCAGCCAAGTGACAGGTCCACTCCAAGAGACCCAGTACTTC. Protein product: CASSQVTGPLQETQYF.

This clonotype was observed at least ten times. V and J are TRBV27 and TRBJ1-1; the match to TRBD1 covers 7 bases. The junction had 5 bases not matched to a gene; V was cut back by 5 bases and J by 2 bases. This CDR3 is 14 amino acids long. CDR1 and CDR2 from the germline V gene are MNHEY and SMNVEV (reference sequence). The CDR3 nucleotides read TGTGCCAGCAGTCGGGGACAGCCAAACACTGAAGCTTTCTTT. It is translated as CASSRGQPNTEAFF.

V and J are TRBV20-1 and TRBJ1-6; the match to TRBD1 covers 7 bases. CDR1 and CDR2 from the germline V gene are DFQATT and SNEGSKA (reference sequence). Losses at the gene ends were 5 bases for V and 1 base for J; bases not matched to a gene: 5. There are 15 residues in the CDR3. The CDR3 DNA is TGCAGTGCTTCGCAGGGGGGGTCCTATAATTCACCCCTCCACTTT. Its protein is CSASQGGSYNSPLHF.

The DNA of the CDR3 is TGTGCCAGCAGCCCGAGAAGGGGGAATGGGAATGAGCAGTTCTTC. Translating gives CASSPRRGNGNEQFF. The J gene is TRBJ2-1, the V gene TRBV9, with D maybe TRBD1 (6 bases). Germline-derived CDR1 and CDR2 are SGDLS and YYNGEE. Trimming stripped 4 bases from V and 7 bases from J, with 18 bases between. The CDR3 totals 15 residues.

The sample holds a few counts of this clonotype. The chain employs TRBV18 and TRBJ2-3; D not certain. V lost 2 bases to trimming and J lost 0 bases, with 6 bases between them. CDR1 is KGHSH, CDR2 LQKENI, per germline. CDR3 size: 14 residues. Written as DNA, the CDR3 is TGTGCCAGCTCACCAACCTTTAGCACAGATACGCAGTATTTT. It specifies CASSPTFSTDTQYF.

The sample holds a few counts of this clonotype. This chain connects TRBV9 to TRBJ2-3; maybe TRBD1 (7 bases). Looked up from germline, CDR1 is SGDLS and CDR2 is YYNGEE. Between the trimmed V and J ends, which lost 4 bases and 6 bases, there was a span of 18 bases. This CDR3 is 15 amino acids long. Here the CDR3 DNA reads TGTGCCAGCAGCACCGAAGACAGGGCGGGGGATACGCAGTATTTT. Translating it yields CASSTEDRAGDTQYF.

The rearrangement uses TRBV6-6 and TRBJ2-1; tentative D call: TRBD2 (6 bases). Germline lookup yields CDR1 MNHNY and CDR2 SVGAGI (reference sequence). The V and J ends lost 3 bases and 4 bases respectively, with 7 bases between them. The CDR3 extends over 13 amino acids. The CDR3 nucleotides are TGTGCCAGCAGTTATGCGGGGTACAATGAGCAGTTCTTC. It is translated as CASSYAGYNEQFF.

The chain uses TRBV7-2 and TRBJ2-3; D gene ambiguous. The V end lost 3 bases, the J end lost 4 bases, and 14 bases lay between the germline ends. CDR1 and CDR2 from the germline V gene are SGHTA and FQGNSA. There are 15 residues in the CDR3. For the CDR3, the DNA is TGTGCCAGCAGCTTGATAGTAGGTCGGCCAGATACGCAGTATTTT. Translated: CASSLIVGRPDTQYF.

This clonotype occurred a few times. This chain uses TRBV7-8 with TRBJ2-7; no clear D gene. Trimming took 4 bases from V and 0 from J, leaving 10 bases between them. The CDR3 spans 14 residues. Germline V gene lookup returns CDR1 SGHVS and CDR2 FQNEAQ. CDR3: CASSWQRSSYEQYF. CDR3 in DNA: TGTGCCAGCAGCTGGCAAAGGAGCTCCTACGAGCAGTACTTC. Using reference TRBV7-8 and TRBJ2-7 for the parts outside the CDR3, the full variable domain is GAGVSQSPRYKVAKRGQDVALRCDPISGHVSLFWYQQALGQGPEFLTYFQNEAQLDKSGLPSDRFFAERPEGSVSTLKIQRTQQEDSAVYLCASSWQRSSYEQYFGPGTRLTVT.

This clonotype showed up many times. The rearrangement uses TRBV4-3 and TRBJ2-3, with unresolved D. The CDR3 has 17 residues. CDR1 and CDR2 (germline): LGHNA, YSLEER. The V and J ends lost 0 bases and 1 base respectively, with 14 bases between them. In DNA, the CDR3 is TGCGCCAGCAGCCAAGATGGAGCCCCACCGGGCACAGATACGCAGTATTTT. Translated, it gives CASSQDGAPPGTDTQYF.

CDR3 region: CASSQDEDRAENGYTF. The CDR3 DNA reads TGTGCCAGCAGCCAAGATGAGGACAGGGCGGAGAACGGCTACACCTTC. This chain joins TRBV3-1 and TRBJ1-2, with 8 nucleotides matching TRBD1. The V gene end was trimmed by 0 bases and the J gene end by 8 bases; junction bases not matched to a gene: 11. This CDR3 has 16 residues. The germline V gene has CDR1 LGHDT and CDR2 YNNKEL (reference sequence).

This clonotype was recorded at least ten times. The chain combines TRBV27 with TRBJ2-1; D gene unclear. The CDR3 covers 11 residues. Trimming took off 5 bases at V and 7 bases at J, with 6 bases between the two ends. Germline CDR1 MNHEY, CDR2 SMNVEV (reference sequence). CDR3 nucleotide sequence: TGTGCCAGCAGTGCCCCGAATGAGCAGTTCTTC. Its translation: CASSAPNEQFF.

This clonotype was observed at least ten times. This rearrangement joins TRBV6-2 or TRBV6-3 to TRBJ1-5; D possibly corresponds to TRBD1 (5 bases). The CDR3 is 15 amino acids. V lost 2 bases and J 7 bases, leaving 15 bases between the germline ends. Germline values: CDR1 MNHEY, CDR2 SVGEGT. CDR3 residues: CASSYPQVPGQPQHF. Written as DNA, the CDR3 is TGTGCCAGCAGTTACCCACAGGTCCCAGGGCAGCCCCAGCATTTT.

J is TRBJ2-7 and V is TRBV11-2; tentative D call: TRBD2 (6 bases). Germline V gene lookup returns CDR1 SGHAT and CDR2 FQNNGV. This CDR3 is built from 16 residues. V was trimmed by 6 bases and J by 5 bases, leaving 23 bases between them. CDR3 sequence reads: CASSKKARLASDEQYF. CDR3 coding DNA: TGTGCCAGCAGTAAAAAGGCCCGGCTAGCGAGCGACGAGCAGTACTTC.

This clonotype appeared a few times. The rearrangement joins TRBV20-1 to TRBJ1-4; 7 bases are a match to TRBD1. The CDR3 is 13 residues long. The V gene's germline CDR1 is DFQATT and CDR2 SNEGSKA (reference sequence). The ends lost 3 bases at V and 6 bases at J; junction bases unmatched: 4. The DNA of the CDR3 is TGCAGTGCTAGTAGGGGGCTCGATGAAAAACTGTTTTTT. Its translation is CSASRGLDEKLFF.

The V call is TRBV6-1, the J call TRBJ1-2; D remains ambiguous. CDR3 length: 11 residues. V was cut by 6 bases and J by 8 bases, with 10 bases left in between. CDR1 and CDR2 (germline): MNHNS, SASEGT. The CDR3 loop reads CASRLADGYTF. CDR3 nucleotide sequence: TGTGCCAGCAGGCTAGCAGACGGCTACACCTTC.

Details on this clonotype: Germline is not matched at one junction end, which may reflect a read error. V is TRBV14 and J is TRBJ1-1; TRBD1 matches at 7 bases. The germline CDR1 and CDR2 sequences are SGHDN and FVKESK. The CDR3 totals 16 residues. CDR3 loop: CVSSQDMTGSDTEAFF. CDR3 coding DNA: TGTGTCAGCAGCCAAGACATGACAGGGTCGGACACTGAAGCTTTCTTT.

This clonotype came up many times. The chain couples TRBV28 to TRBJ1-5; D remains unclear. The CDR3 totals 17 residues. In germline, CDR1 is MDHEN, CDR2 SYDVKM. Between the trimmed V and J ends, which lost 4 bases and 6 bases, there was a span of 22 bases. Written as DNA, the CDR3 is TGTGCCAGCAGTTCCTCAACCGAACAGCCTGGGTTTCAGCCCCAGCATTTT. This translates into CASSSSTEQPGFQPQHF.

This clonotype was seen a handful of times. The chain has TRBV2 and TRBJ2-1, with TRBD1 matching 7 bases. The CDR3 contains 14 residues. Trimming cost V 10 bases and J 5 bases; bases outside gene matches: 11. The germline V gene encodes CDR1 SNHLY and CDR2 FYNNEI. The CDR3 bases are TGTGCCACCCAAGCCGGGACAGAGAACAATGAGCAGTTCTTC. This translates into CATQAGTENNEQFF.

This clonotype was observed at least ten times. This chain links TRBV2 with TRBJ1-5; D remains unclear. The V end lost 4 bases, the J end lost 0 bases, and 10 bases lay between the germline ends. The CDR3 consists of 15 residues. CDR1 and CDR2 from the germline V gene are SNHLY and FYNNEI. The CDR3 reads CASSVGDYSNQPQHF. DNA of the CDR3: TGTGCCAGCAGTGTTGGGGATTATAGCAATCAGCCCCAGCATTTT.

At least ten counts were recorded for this clonotype. The chain recombines TRBV7-3 with TRBJ2-4, with D possibly matching TRBD1 (6 bases). This CDR3 comprises 18 residues. Trimming removed 0 bases from V and 0 bases from J, with 15 bases in between. Germline assignment: CDR1 SGHTA and CDR2 FQGTGA. The CDR3 coding sequence is TGTGCCAGCAGCTTAACCTCCGGACAGCTAGTAGCCAAAAACATTCAGTACTTC. It specifies CASSLTSGQLVAKNIQYF.

This clonotype was seen repeatedly, ten times or more. The gene calls are TRBV11-2 and TRBJ2-3; 7 bases map to TRBD1. Trimming took 3 bases from V and 5 from J; bases not matched to a gene: 11. Germline V gene lookup returns CDR1 SGHAT and CDR2 FQNNGV. The length of the CDR3 is 16 residues. Here the CDR3 DNA reads TGTGCCAGCAGCTTCACGGGACAGCTCCGGAGAGATACGCAGTATTTT. It specifies CASSFTGQLRRDTQYF. Filled out from reference TRBV11-2 and TRBJ2-3, the complete variable domain reads EAGVAQSPRYKIIEKRQSVAFWCNPISGHATLYWYQQILGQGPKLLIQFQNNGVVDDSQLPKDRFSAERLKGVDSTLKIQPAKLEDSAVYLCASSFTGQLRRDTQYFGPGTRLTVL.

V gene TRBV28 combines with J gene TRBJ2-7; 7 positions match TRBD1. The germline CDR1 and CDR2 sequences are MDHEN and SYDVKM. CDR3 length: 16 amino acids. V lost 5 bases to trimming and J lost 4 bases; unmatched junction nucleotides: 14. This CDR3 is CASSTRGDRVRYEQYF. The CDR3 region has the DNA TGTGCCAGCAGTACCCGCGGAGACAGGGTTAGGTACGAGCAGTACTTC. Complete variable domain (other parts from reference TRBV28 and TRBJ2-7): DVKVTQSSRYLVKRTGEKVFLECVQDMDHENMFWYRQDPGLGLRLIYFSYDVKMKEKGDIPEGYSVSREKKERFSLILESASTNQTSMYLCASSTRGDRVRYEQYFGPGTRLTVT.

This clonotype was recorded a few times. This rearrangement joins TRBV12-3 or TRBV12-4 to TRBJ1-6; 11 bases are a match to TRBD1. V lost 5 bases, J lost 10 bases, and 4 bases stayed unmatched. This CDR3 has 14 amino acids. The CDR3 DNA reads as TGTGCCAGCAGTCCGGACAGGGGGCGATCACCCCTCCACTTT. It translates to CASSPDRGRSPLHF.

There are many counts of this clonotype. This chain's CDR3 is CASSATTGDTQYF. Here the CDR3 DNA reads TGTGCCAGCAGCGCCACGACGGGAGATACGCAGTATTTT. The rearrangement uses TRBV7-2 and TRBJ2-3, with no clear D. This CDR3 has 13 amino acids. Germline V gives CDR1 SGHTA, CDR2 FQGNSA. Trimming cost V 5 bases and J 5 bases, with 11 bases left between them.